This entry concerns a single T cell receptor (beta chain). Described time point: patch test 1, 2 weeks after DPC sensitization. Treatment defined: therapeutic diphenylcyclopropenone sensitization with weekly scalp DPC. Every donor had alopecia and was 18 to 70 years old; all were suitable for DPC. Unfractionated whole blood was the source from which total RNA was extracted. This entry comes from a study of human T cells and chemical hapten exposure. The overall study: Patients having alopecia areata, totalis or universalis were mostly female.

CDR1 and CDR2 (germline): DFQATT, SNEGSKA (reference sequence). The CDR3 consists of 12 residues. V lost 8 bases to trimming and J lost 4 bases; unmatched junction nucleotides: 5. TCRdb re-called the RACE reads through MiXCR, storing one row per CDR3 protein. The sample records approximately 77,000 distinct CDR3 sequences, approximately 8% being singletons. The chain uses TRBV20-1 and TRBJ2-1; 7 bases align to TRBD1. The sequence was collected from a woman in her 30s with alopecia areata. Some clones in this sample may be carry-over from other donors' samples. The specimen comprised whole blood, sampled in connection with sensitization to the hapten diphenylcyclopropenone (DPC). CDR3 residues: CSSGQVYNEQFF. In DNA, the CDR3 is TGCAGTTCCGGACAGGTATACAATGAGCAGTTCTTC.